The 20 T cell receptor beta chains presented below share a single source sample, sequenced in a study of breast tumors, draining lymph nodes, adjacent tissues. The lymph nodes were axillary draining lymph nodes from breast cancer patients. TCRdb called the multiplex PCR reads again in MiXCR, with one record for every CDR3 protein. The sample includes some 120,000 distinct CDR3 sequences, around 20% of them seen just once. Sequencing used axillary lymph node tissue. The source is a female donor with breast cancer. Some clones in this sample may be carry-over from other donors' samples.

At least ten counts were recorded for this clonotype. The chain links TRBV11-2 to TRBJ2-7; D is unresolved. Germline values: CDR1 SGHAT, CDR2 FQNNGV. V was cut by 4 bases and J by 5 bases, with 9 bases left in between. CDR3 length: 12 amino acids. The CDR3 DNA reads TGTGCCAGCAGCTCCCTCCGGAACGAGCAGTACTTC. Amino acids: CASSSLRNEQYF.

This clonotype was seen at least ten times. This sequence joins TRBV7-9 and TRBJ2-7; TRBD1 matches at 11 bases. Trimming cost V 5 bases and J 4 bases; bases outside gene matches: 13. Germline V gene lookup returns CDR1 SEHNR and CDR2 FQNEAQ (reference sequence). The length of the CDR3 is 17 residues. CDR3 sequence (DNA): TGTGCCAGCAGCGGACAGGGGGCACGGTCGGATCCTTACGAGCAGTACTTC. Its protein product is CASSGQGARSDPYEQYF.

This clonotype was recorded many times. V usage is TRBV5-1 and J usage is TRBJ2-1; D may be TRBD2 (5 bases). The V and J ends lost 5 bases and 5 bases respectively, with 17 bases between them. The CDR3 loop spans 15 amino acids. In germline, CDR1 is SGHRS, CDR2 YFSETQ. CDR3 amino acids: CASREIERPNNEQFF. Here the CDR3 DNA reads TGCGCCAGCAGAGAAATCGAGCGGCCCAACAATGAGCAGTTCTTC.

In this sample, this clonotype turned up many times. The V and J genes are TRBV5-1 and TRBJ2-5, with 16 bases lining up with TRBD2. Germline V gene data show CDR1 as SGHRS and CDR2 as YFSETQ. The junction had 7 bases not matched to a gene; V was cut back by 6 bases and J by 5 bases. The CDR3 runs to 16 residues. CDR3 in DNA: TGCGCCAGCACTCCGGGACTAGCGGGGGGGCAGGAGACCCAGTACTTC. It specifies CASTPGLAGGQETQYF.

The table lists this clonotype with a few counts. The rearrangement joins TRBV9 to TRBJ2-1, with 10 positions matching TRBD2. The ends lost 3 bases at V and 6 bases at J; junction bases unmatched: 9. Germline V gene sequence: CDR1 SGDLS, CDR2 YYNGEE. The CDR3 spans 16 residues. The CDR3 protein is CASSARSGGAFNEQFF. The CDR3 nucleotides are TGTGCCAGCAGCGCTAGAAGCGGGGGGGCCTTCAATGAGCAGTTCTTC.

Regarding this clonotype: One end of the junction is discordant with germline, which a read error may explain. This sequence joins TRBV6-1 and TRBJ1-1; 7 bases are shared with TRBD1. The CDR3 spans 14 residues. Per the germline V gene, CDR1 is MNHNS and CDR2 is SASEGT. CDR3 nucleotides: TGTGCCAGCAGCGAAGGGGGAGGGGGCGGTGAAGCTTTCTTT. Its protein product is CASSEGGGGGEAFF.

Remarks on this clonotype: This sequence may be a read error, since a much larger clone differs from it by one base. The CDR3 sequence is CASRRDRLSQGHTF. CDR3 nucleotides: TGTGCCAGCAGGAGGGACAGGCTCTCTCAAGGCCACACCTTC. The chain combines TRBV28 with TRBJ1-2; TRBD1 agrees at 8 bases. The CDR3 extends over 14 amino acids. Looked up from germline, CDR1 is MDHEN and CDR2 is SYDVKM. Trimming took 6 bases from V and 12 from J; bases not matched to a gene: 15.

As regards this clonotype: Compared with germline, one end of the junction differs, possibly owing to a read error. The chain joins TRBV6-2 or TRBV6-3 to TRBJ2-3, with D possibly matching TRBD1 (6 bases). The CDR3 extends over 14 amino acids. CDR1 and CDR2 (germline): MNHEY, SVGEGT. The CDR3 spells CASSFGQTTDTRYF. Written as DNA, the CDR3 is TGTGCCAGCAGTTTTGGACAGACCACAGATACGCGGTATTTT.

Ten or more counts support this clonotype. The chain couples TRBV20-1 to TRBJ2-3; 8 bases map to TRBD2. The germline V gene has CDR1 DFQATT and CDR2 SNEGSKA (reference sequence). Trimming removed 6 bases from V and 4 bases from J; junction bases left unmatched: 9. This CDR3 spans 14 amino acids. Written as DNA, the CDR3 is TGCAGTGCCTCCTTCGGGACTAGGTCAGATACGCAGTATTTT. Amino acid sequence: CSASFGTRSDTQYF.

This clonotype was seen repeatedly, ten times or more. The chain joins TRBV7-2 to TRBJ2-1; 11 bases line up with TRBD1. With V trimmed by 6 bases and J by 8 bases, 9 bases remained unmatched. The CDR3 extends over 15 amino acids. Germline V gene lookup returns CDR1 SGHTA and CDR2 FQGNSA. In DNA form, the CDR3 reads TGTGCCAGCAGACCCGGACAGGGGGCGTGGGATGAGCAGTTCTTC. It is translated as CASRPGQGAWDEQFF.

A few counts support this clonotype. The rearrangement joins TRBV12-3 or TRBV12-4 to TRBJ1-4, with D maybe TRBD1 (6 bases). This CDR3 region has 13 residues. Deletions cut 6 bases from V and 3 bases from J, with 8 bases between. DNA of the CDR3: TGTGCCAGCAGGACAGGCTCTAATGAAAAACTGTTTTTT. Translation gives CASRTGSNEKLFF.

This clonotype has ten or more counts. The chain employs TRBV7-3 and TRBJ2-5, with D unresolved. Germline V gives CDR1 SGHTA, CDR2 FQGTGA. The length of the CDR3 is 13 residues. Trimming stripped 1 base from V and 5 bases from J, with 8 bases between. CDR3 amino acids: CASSLMLGETQYF. The CDR3 DNA reads TGTGCCAGCAGCTTAATGTTAGGGGAGACCCAGTACTTC.

This clonotype occurred a few times. The chain couples TRBV18 to TRBJ2-5, with 12 bases lining up with TRBD2. The CDR3 sequence is 17 residues long. The germline CDR1 and CDR2 sequences are KGHSH and LQKENI. With 4 bases clipped from V and 4 bases from J, the junction kept 10 bases outside the gene matches. The CDR3 DNA reads as TGTGCCAGCTCACAGACTAGCGGGAGTGTTTTTGTAGAGACCCAGTACTTC. Translated, it gives CASSQTSGSVFVETQYF.

The table lists this clonotype with a few counts. The gene calls are TRBV6-6 and TRBJ2-2; 14 bases are shared with TRBD2. Trimming removed 6 bases from V and 7 bases from J; junction bases left unmatched: 7. The CDR3 has 16 residues. The germline V gene encodes CDR1 MNHNY and CDR2 SVGAGI (reference sequence). CDR3 sequence: CASRPGTSGSIGELFF. The DNA for the CDR3 is TGTGCCAGCAGACCGGGGACTAGCGGGAGTATCGGGGAGCTGTTTTTT.

This clonotype was picked up many times. The chain couples TRBV7-8 to TRBJ2-5; 8 bases agree with TRBD2. Trimming removed 5 bases from V and 4 bases from J; junction bases left unmatched: 18. Germline values: CDR1 SGHVS, CDR2 FQNEAQ. CDR3 size: 18 residues. CDR3 in DNA: TGTGCCAGCAGCCCAAATTCTATCGGGGGGGGCCGTGTAGAGACCCAGTACTTC. It yields the protein CASSPNSIGGGRVETQYF.

Concerning this clonotype: A much larger clone sits a single nucleotide away, making a read error possible. Here the CDR3 DNA reads TGTGCCAGCAGCTTAGCGCTGAAGAGAGACACCATATATTTT. It translates to CASSLALKRDTIYF. This chain uses TRBV7-8 with TRBJ1-3, with no clear D. The CDR3 is 14 amino acids. The germline CDR1 and CDR2 sequences are SGHVS and FQNEAQ. The V and J ends lost 0 bases and 8 bases respectively, with 11 bases between them. The whole variable domain, remainder taken from reference TRBV7-8 and TRBJ1-3, is GAGVSQSPRYKVAKRGQDVALRCDPISGHVSLFWYQQALGQGPEFLTYFQNEAQLDKSGLPSDRFFAERPEGSVSTLKIQRTQQEDSAVYLCASSLALKRDTIYFGEGSWLTVV.

This chain connects TRBV24-1 to TRBJ1-1; D gene ambiguous. From germline, CDR1 is KGHDR and CDR2 SFDVKD. CDR3 length: 12 residues. V was shortened by 1 base and J by 7 bases, with 6 bases between the two germline ends. In nucleotides, the CDR3 is TGTGCCACCAGTGATTTTGGGCGTGAAGCTTTCTTT. Residues: CATSDFGREAFF.

This clonotype was picked up many times. The genes are TRBV20-1 and TRBJ2-3; 9 bases map to TRBD1. Germline V gene data show CDR1 as DFQATT and CDR2 as SNEGSKA (reference sequence). The V segment lost 3 bases and the J segment 4 bases; nucleotides outside the gene matches: 5. This CDR3 spans 14 amino acids. The CDR3 bases are TGCAGTGCTAGTCCGGGACAGGGTGCAGATACGCAGTATTTT. Translated: CSASPGQGADTQYF.

This clonotype was seen repeatedly, ten times or more. CDR3 in amino acids: CASTPRGPGETQYF. CDR3 bases: TGTGCCAGTACCCCTCGGGGCCCCGGGGAGACCCAGTACTTC. The chain is built from TRBV19 and TRBJ2-5; D is possibly TRBD1 or TRBD2 (5 bases each). Germline loops: CDR1 LNHDA, CDR2 SQIVND (reference sequence). This CDR3 has 14 residues. Trimming left V 7 bases short and J 5 bases short, with 17 bases between.

This clonotype was found many times. The V gene is TRBV29-1, the J gene TRBJ1-2, with 8 bases that match TRBD1. The CDR3 totals 12 residues. The ends lost 2 bases at V and 5 bases at J; junction bases unmatched: 1. CDR1 is SQVTM, CDR2 ANQGSEA, per germline. Here the CDR3 DNA reads TGCAGCGTTGAAAGACAGGGGTATGGCTACACCTTC. Residues: CSVERQGYGYTF.